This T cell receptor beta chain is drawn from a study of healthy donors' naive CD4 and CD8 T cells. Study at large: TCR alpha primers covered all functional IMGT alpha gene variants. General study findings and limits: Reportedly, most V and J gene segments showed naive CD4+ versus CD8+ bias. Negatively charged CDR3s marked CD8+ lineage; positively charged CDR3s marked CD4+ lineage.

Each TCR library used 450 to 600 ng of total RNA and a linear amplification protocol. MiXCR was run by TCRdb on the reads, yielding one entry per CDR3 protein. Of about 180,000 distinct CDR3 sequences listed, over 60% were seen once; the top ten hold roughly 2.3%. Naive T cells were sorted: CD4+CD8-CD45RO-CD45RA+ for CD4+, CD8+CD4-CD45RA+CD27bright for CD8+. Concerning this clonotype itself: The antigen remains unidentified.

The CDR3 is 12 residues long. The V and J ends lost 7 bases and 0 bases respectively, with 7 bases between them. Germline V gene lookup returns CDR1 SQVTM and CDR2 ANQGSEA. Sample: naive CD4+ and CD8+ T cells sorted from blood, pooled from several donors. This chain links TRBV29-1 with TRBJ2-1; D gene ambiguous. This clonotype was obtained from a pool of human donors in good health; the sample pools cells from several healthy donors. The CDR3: CSEGSSYNEQFF. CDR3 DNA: TGCAGCGAAGGTAGCTCCTACAATGAGCAGTTCTTC.